A selection of T cell receptor beta chains follows, all from one sample in a study of graft-versus-host responses after intestinal transplantation. Libraries were prepared by immunoSEQ multiplex PCR; TCRdb keeps only in-frame clonotypes and omits some of them. The data hold about 36,000 clones, with roughly 94% observed a single time. No antigen has been assigned to these receptors. The sample was unstimulated CD4+ T cells sorted from spleen or lymph node cells, taken before transplant. The receptor source for this set is a human donor who was the organ donor for an intestinal transplant. Both conserved end residues are part of each CDR3. Each record gives: J gene, clone size, D gene, V gene, CDR3 DNA, CDR3 protein. D genes are given only for firm matches. Size is omitted from some rows. Given values are once, few, many or a class for expanded clones.

TRBJ2-1 | . | . | TRBV4-3 | TGCGCCAGCAGCCCACCCCCTACCTTCTACAATGAGCAGTTCTTC | CASSPPPTFYNEQFF
TRBJ2-4 | . | . | TRBV7-2 | TGTGCCAGCAGCTTCGGACGGAACATTCAGTACTTC | CASSFGRNIQYF
TRBJ2-5 | . | TRBD2 | TRBV4-2 | TGTGCCAGCAGCAAACAACTAGCGGGGGGGCAAGAGACCCAGTACTTC | CASSKQLAGGQETQYF
TRBJ1-6 | . | TRBD1 | TRBV30 | TGTGCCTGGAGCGTGGACAGGGGCCAATTAGGGTCACCCCTCCACTTT | CAWSVDRGQLGSPLHF
TRBJ1-6 | . | . | TRBV21-1 | TGTGCCAGCAACTCCGGACAGGGACTACATTCACCCCTCCACTTT | CASNSGQGLHSPLHF
TRBJ1-2 | . | . | TRBV4-3 | TGCGCCAGCAGCCAAGACCCAGGGAGGCCTAACTATGGCTACACCTTC | CASSQDPGRPNYGYTF
TRBJ2-5 | . | . | TRBV7-2 | TGTGCCAGCAGCCTAGCGTTGGAGACCCAGTACTTC | CASSLALETQYF
TRBJ2-7 | . | TRBD2 | TRBV28 | TGTGCCAGCAGTTCTAGCGGGGGGGCCTACGAGCAGTACTTC | CASSSSGGAYEQYF
TRBJ1-2 | . | TRBD1 | TRBV6-6 | TGTGCCAGCAGTTACGAGGGACAGGGAGGCTACACCTTC | CASSYEGQGGYTF
TRBJ1-2 | . | TRBD1 | TRBV7-9 | TGTGCCAGCAGCCTCGACAGGGACTATGGCTACACCTTC | CASSLDRDYGYTF
TRBJ1-2 | few | TRBD1 | TRBV19 | TGTGCCAGTAGTCGACAGGGGAGGAACTATGGCTACACCTTC | CASSRQGRNYGYTF
TRBJ1-2 | . | TRBD1 | TRBV2 | TGTGCCATACAGGGACAGGTTAACTATGGCTACACCTTC | CAIQGQVNYGYTF
TRBJ1-4 | . | TRBD1 | TRBV11-2 | TGTGCCAGCAGCTTAGGTGACAGGGCAACTAATGAAAAACTGTTTTTT | CASSLGDRATNEKLFF
TRBJ2-3 | . | . | TRBV11-3 | TGTGCCAGCAGCGACGACACAGATACGCAGTATTTT | CASSDDTDTQYF
TRBJ2-7 | . | TRBD1 | TRBV10-3 | TGTGCCATCAAAGGGGGGAAGACAGGGGAAGCCGAGCAGTACTTC | CAIKGGKTGEAEQYF
TRBJ1-2 | . | . | TRBV6-1 | TGTGCCAGCAGTTTATATCCCGAGTATGGCTACACCTTC | CASSLYPEYGYTF
TRBJ2-5 | . | . | TRBV5-1 | TGCGCCAGCAGCCTCCAAGAGACCCAGTACTTC | CASSLQETQYF
TRBJ2-7 | . | TRBD2 | TRBV20-1 | TGCAGTGCGAGCGGGGAGTACTTC | CSASGEYF
TRBJ1-2 | . | . | TRBV5-1 | TGCGCCAGCAGGTTGGAGGGGGTTGGGGCCTATGGCTACACCTTC | CASRLEGVGAYGYTF
TRBJ2-6 | . | . | TRBV7-2 | TGTGCCAGCAGCCCACAGATGTCTGGGGCCAACGTCCTGACTTTC | CASSPQMSGANVLTF
TRBJ1-3 | . | TRBD1 | TRBV6-5 | TGTGCCAGCAGTCCCGACCGGGACAGGGGAAACACCATATATTTT | CASSPDRDRGNTIYF
TRBJ1-2 | . | TRBD1 | TRBV6-1 | TGTGCCAGCAGAAACCGGGACAGGGTCTATGGCTACACCTTC | CASRNRDRVYGYTF
TRBJ2-2 | . | TRBD2 | TRBV11-3 | TGTGCCAGCGGACTAGCGGGGGGGCTAACCGGGGAGCTGTTTTTT | CASGLAGGLTGELFF
TRBJ2-3 | . | TRBD1 | TRBV4-1 | TGCGCCAGCAGCCAGGCACGACGGACAGGGTTTGATACGCAGTATTTT | CASSQARRTGFDTQYF
TRBJ1-2 | . | . | TRBV6-6 | TGTGCCAGTGTGGAGAGGAGGGCCCTACTCTATGGCTACACCTTC | CASVERRALLYGYTF
TRBJ2-3 | . | . | TRBV5-1 | TGCGCCAGCAGCGGGAGGCTAAGCACAGATACGCAGTATTTT | CASSGRLSTDTQYF
TRBJ1-2 | . | TRBD1 | TRBV7-2 | TGTGCCAGCAGCCTTAGACAGGGTATCTATGGCTACACCTTC | CASSLRQGIYGYTF
TRBJ1-1 | . | . | TRBV25-1 | TGTGCCAGCAGTGAATCTACCCTTATGAACACTGAAGCTTTCTTT | CASSESTLMNTEAFF
TRBJ1-2 | . | TRBD1 | TRBV30 | TGTGCCTGGAGTACAACCGACAGGGTCTATGGCTACACCTTC | CAWSTTDRVYGYTF
TRBJ1-2 | . | . | TRBV21-1 | . | CASSKVGSGIYGYTF
TRBJ1-2 | . | . | TRBV2 | TGTGCCAGCTCGCAGAGACAGGCTACTAACTATGGCTACACCTTC | CASSQRQATNYGYTF
TRBJ2-7 | . | TRBD1 | TRBV2 | TGTGCCAGCAGTGAGACAGGGGGTGGGGACGAGCAGTACTTC | CASSETGGGDEQYF
TRBJ1-2 | . | . | TRBV4-2 | TGTGCCAGCAGCCAAGATAACGCGTGGGGCTACACCTTC | CASSQDNAWGYTF
TRBJ1-5 | . | . | TRBV7-2 | TGTGCCAGCAGCTTAGCCTTAAATCAGCCCCAGCATTTT | CASSLALNQPQHF
TRBJ2-1 | . | TRBD2 | TRBV6-1 | TGTGCCAGCAGTGAGGGACTAGCGGGGGGGTCCTACAATGAGCAGTTCTTC | CASSEGLAGGSYNEQFF
TRBJ2-2 | . | . | TRBV28 | TGTGCCAGCAGTTTGGCGGGAAACACCGGGGAGCTGTTTTTT | CASSLAGNTGELFF
TRBJ2-7 | . | . | TRBV18 | TGTGCCAGCTCACCACAGGCAGGGGGGCTCTACGAGCAGTACTTC | CASSPQAGGLYEQYF
TRBJ2-1 | . | TRBD2 | TRBV7-2 | TGTGCCAGCAGCCAGGGACTAGCGGGGGAGGGAGAGCAGTTCTTC | CASSQGLAGEGEQFF
TRBJ1-2 | once | . | TRBV7-9 | TGTGCCAGCAGCTTAGACAGGTTCTATGGCTACACCTTC | CASSLDRFYGYTF
TRBJ1-5 | . | . | TRBV19 | TGTGCCAGTAGTATAGGACAGAGCAGCAATCAGCCCCAGCATTTT | CASSIGQSSNQPQHF
TRBJ1-2 | . | . | TRBV28 | TGTGCCAGCAGTTTATTCGGGCCTAACTATGGCTACACCTTC | CASSLFGPNYGYTF
TRBJ1-1 | . | . | TRBV14 | TGTGCCAGCAGCTTTGGGACGGGGAACACTGAAGCTTTCTTT | CASSFGTGNTEAFF
TRBJ2-1 | . | TRBD2 | TRBV9 | TGTGCCAGCAGCGATGGGCGGGGGGGGTACAATGAGCAGTTCTTC | CASSDGRGGYNEQFF
TRBJ2-6 | . | TRBD1 | TRBV5-8 | TGTGCCAGCAGCTCGGACAGGGGAGAGGCTGGGGCCAACGTCCTGACTTTC | CASSSDRGEAGANVLTF
TRBJ1-5 | . | TRBD1 | TRBV6-1 | TGTGCCAGCAGTAAGGACAGGGGGGGACAGCCCCAGCATTTT | CASSKDRGGQPQHF
TRBJ2-3 | . | . | TRBV6-7 | TGTGCCAGCAGTCCACTTGGGAGGTGCGATACGCAGTATTTT | CASSPLGRCDTQYF
TRBJ2-7 | . | . | TRBV19 | TGTGCCAGTAGTATCAGTTCTAGCGCTGGCTACGAGCAGTACTTC | CASSISSSAGYEQYF
TRBJ1-5 | . | . | TRBV4-1 | TGCGCCAGCAGCCAAGATCTATTGTCCGGGTCGAGGGGCAATCAGCCCCAGCATTTT | CASSQDLLSGSRGNQPQHF